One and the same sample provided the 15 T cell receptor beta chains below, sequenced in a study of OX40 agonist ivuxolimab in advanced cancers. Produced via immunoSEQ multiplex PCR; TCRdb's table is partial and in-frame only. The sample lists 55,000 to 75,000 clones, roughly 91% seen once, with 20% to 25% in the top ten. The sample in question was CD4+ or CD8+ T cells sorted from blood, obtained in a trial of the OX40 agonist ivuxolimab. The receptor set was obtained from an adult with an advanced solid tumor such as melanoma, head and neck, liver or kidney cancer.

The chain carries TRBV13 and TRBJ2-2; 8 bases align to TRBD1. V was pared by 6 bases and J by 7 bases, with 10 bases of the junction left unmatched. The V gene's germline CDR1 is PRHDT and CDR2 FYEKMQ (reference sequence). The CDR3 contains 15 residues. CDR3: CASSPSGQGNGELFF. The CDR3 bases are TGTGCCAGCAGTCCCTCTGGACAGGGTAACGGGGAGCTGTTTTTT.

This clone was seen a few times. Written as DNA, the CDR3 is TGTGCCAGCAGCTTAGGAACAGGGACTTGGGGCTACACCTTC. It codes for CASSLGTGTWGYTF. The chain carries TRBV7-8 and TRBJ1-2, with TRBD1 as a possible D gene (6 bases). Trimming removed 1 base from V and 8 bases from J, with 14 bases in between. The CDR3 contains 14 residues. Germline CDR1 SGHVS, CDR2 FQNEAQ.

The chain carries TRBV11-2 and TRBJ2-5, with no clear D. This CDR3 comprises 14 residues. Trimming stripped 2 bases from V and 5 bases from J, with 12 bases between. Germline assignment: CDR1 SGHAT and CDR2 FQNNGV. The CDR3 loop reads CASSLKLAEETQYF. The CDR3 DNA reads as TGTGCCAGCAGCTTAAAGTTGGCCGAGGAGACCCAGTACTTC.

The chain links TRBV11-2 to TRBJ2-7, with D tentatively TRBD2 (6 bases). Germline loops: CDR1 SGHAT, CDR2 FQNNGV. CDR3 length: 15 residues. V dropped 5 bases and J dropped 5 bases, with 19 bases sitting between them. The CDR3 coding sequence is TGTGCCAGCAGCCCTAGGGAGGATCGGAACGACGAGCAGTACTTC. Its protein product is CASSPREDRNDEQYF.

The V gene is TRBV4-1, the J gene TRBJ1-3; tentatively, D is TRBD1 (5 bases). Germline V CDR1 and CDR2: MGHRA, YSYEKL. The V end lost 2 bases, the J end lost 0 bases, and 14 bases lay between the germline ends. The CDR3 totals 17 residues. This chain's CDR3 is CASSQLQVPSSGNTIYF. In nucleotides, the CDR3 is TGCGCCAGCAGCCAACTACAGGTGCCGAGCTCTGGAAACACCATATATTTT.

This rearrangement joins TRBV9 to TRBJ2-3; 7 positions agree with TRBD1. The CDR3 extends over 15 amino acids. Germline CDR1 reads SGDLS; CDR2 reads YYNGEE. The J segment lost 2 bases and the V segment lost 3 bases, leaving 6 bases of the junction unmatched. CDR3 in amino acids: CASSARTGTTDTQYF. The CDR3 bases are TGTGCCAGCAGCGCTAGGACAGGCACCACAGATACGCAGTATTTT.

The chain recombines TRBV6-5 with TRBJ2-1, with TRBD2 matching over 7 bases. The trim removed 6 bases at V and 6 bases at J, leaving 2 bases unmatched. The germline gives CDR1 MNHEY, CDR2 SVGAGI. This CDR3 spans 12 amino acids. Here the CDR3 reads CASRASGNEQFF. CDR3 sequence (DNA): TGTGCCAGCAGAGCTAGCGGCAATGAGCAGTTCTTC.

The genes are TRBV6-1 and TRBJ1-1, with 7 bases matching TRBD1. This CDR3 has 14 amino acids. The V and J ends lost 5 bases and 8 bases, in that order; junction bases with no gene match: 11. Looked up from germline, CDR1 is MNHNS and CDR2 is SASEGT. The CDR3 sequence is CASSTRDRKSEAFF. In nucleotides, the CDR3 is TGTGCCAGCAGTACCCGGGACAGAAAGTCAGAAGCTTTCTTT.

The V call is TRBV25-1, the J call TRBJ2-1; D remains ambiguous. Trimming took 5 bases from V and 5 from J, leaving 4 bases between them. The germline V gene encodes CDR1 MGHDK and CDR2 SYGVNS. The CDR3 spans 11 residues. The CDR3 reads CASSKDNEQFF. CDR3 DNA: TGTGCCAGCAGTAAGGACAATGAGCAGTTCTTC.

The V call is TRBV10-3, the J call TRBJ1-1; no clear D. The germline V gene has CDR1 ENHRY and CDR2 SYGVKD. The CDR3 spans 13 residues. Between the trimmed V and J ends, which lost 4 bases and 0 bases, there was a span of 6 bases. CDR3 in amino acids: CAISAGMNTEAFF. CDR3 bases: TGTGCCATCAGTGCAGGTATGAACACTGAAGCTTTCTTT.

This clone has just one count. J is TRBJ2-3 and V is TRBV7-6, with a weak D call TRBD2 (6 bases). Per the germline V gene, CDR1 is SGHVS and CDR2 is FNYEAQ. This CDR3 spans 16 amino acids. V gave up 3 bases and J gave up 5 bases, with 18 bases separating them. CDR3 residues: CASSFLGGDHKDTQYF. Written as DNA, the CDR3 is TGTGCCAGCAGCTTCCTTGGAGGGGATCATAAAGATACGCAGTATTTT.

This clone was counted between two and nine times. The CDR3 here is CASASSGSTDTQYF. The CDR3 nucleotides read TGCGCCAGCGCTTCTAGCGGGAGCACAGATACGCAGTATTTT. The V and J genes are TRBV5-1 and TRBJ2-3, with 8 bases matching TRBD2. Losses at the gene ends were 7 bases for V and 0 bases for J; bases not matched to a gene: 4. This CDR3 contains 14 residues. Germline CDR1 is SGHRS and CDR2 is YFSETQ.

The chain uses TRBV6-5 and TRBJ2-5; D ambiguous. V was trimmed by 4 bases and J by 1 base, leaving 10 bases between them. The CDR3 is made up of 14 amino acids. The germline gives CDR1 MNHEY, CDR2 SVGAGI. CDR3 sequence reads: CASSSRRLQETQYF. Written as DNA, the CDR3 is TGTGCCAGCAGTTCGCGACGCCTCCAAGAGACCCAGTACTTC.

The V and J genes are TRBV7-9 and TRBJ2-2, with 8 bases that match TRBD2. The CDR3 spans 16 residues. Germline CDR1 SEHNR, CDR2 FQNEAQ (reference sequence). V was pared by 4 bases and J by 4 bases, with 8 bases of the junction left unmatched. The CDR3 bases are TGTGCCAGCAGCTCACCGCTGCTAGCGGGCACCGGGGAGCTGTTTTTT. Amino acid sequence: CASSSPLLAGTGELFF.

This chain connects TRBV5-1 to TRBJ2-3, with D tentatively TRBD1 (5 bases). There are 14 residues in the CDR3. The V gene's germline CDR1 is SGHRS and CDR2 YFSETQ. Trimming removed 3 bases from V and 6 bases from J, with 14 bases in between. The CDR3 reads CASSSPDSGDTQYF. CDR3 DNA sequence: TGCGCCAGCAGCTCACCTGACAGTGGCGATACGCAGTATTTT.